The T cell receptor (beta chain) under discussion was sequenced for a study of cytomegalovirus exposure and HLA in healthy donors. The germline V gene encodes CDR1 LNHDA and CDR2 SQIVND (reference sequence). The CDR3 loop spans 19 amino acids. Germline trimming cut 6 bases from V and 7 bases from J; bases unmatched to any gene: 20. PCR was performed using 60 Vbeta and 13 Jbeta primers. The protocol was immunoSEQ multiplex PCR, while the TCRdb copy is restricted to in-frame clones and leaves out a portion. The sample holds approximately 110,000 clones; roughly 80% are singletons and the top ten take 5% to 5.5%.

The chain has TRBV19 and TRBJ2-7; 14 nucleotides match TRBD2. The sequencing sample was made of PBMCs. This TCR was recovered from a woman in her twenties or thirties in good health and CMV-seropositive. CDR3 sequence reads: CASRPTHPGLAGAIGEQYF. The DNA of the CDR3 is TGTGCCAGTAGACCTACTCATCCGGGACTAGCGGGGGCCATAGGAGAGCAGTACTTC.